Presented here are 13 T cell receptor beta chains from one specimen sequenced in a study of T cells in Graves' hyperthyroidism and ophthalmopathy. From RNA transcripts, TCR beta CDR3 regions were amplified. HTBI primers were the set used in a first-round RT-PCR of the TCR CDR3. MiXCR, run by TCRdb on the multiplex PCR reads, gives a single entry per CDR3 protein. Of hundreds of thousands of distinct CDR3 sequences listed, about two fifths are singletons. Source material: blood. The receptor source for this set is a man aged 18 to 29 with Graves' hyperthyroidism.

As to this clonotype: A much larger clonotype is one base distant, so this may be a read error. The chain couples TRBV19 to TRBJ1-5; D ambiguous. Looked up from germline, CDR1 is LNHDA and CDR2 is SQIVND (reference sequence). The CDR3 loop spans 12 amino acids. DNA for the CDR3: TGTGCCAGTACATCCTTCGGTCAGTCCCAGCATTTT. Its protein product is CASTSFGQSQHF.

The chain is built from TRBV7-2 and TRBJ1-4; D possibly corresponds to TRBD1 (5 bases). CDR1 is SGHTA and CDR2 is FQGNSA in the germline V gene. The CDR3 loop spans 15 amino acids. V was trimmed by 6 bases and J by 8 bases, leaving 19 bases between them. The CDR3 protein is CASRTTGTDFEKLFF. CDR3 nucleotide sequence: TGTGCCAGCAGGACTACCGGGACGGACTTCGAAAAACTGTTTTTT.

This clonotype was observed many times. V and J are TRBV29-1 and TRBJ2-7; a weak D match, TRBD1 (6 bases). Trimming took 6 bases from V and 1 from J, leaving 16 bases between them. The germline CDR1 and CDR2 sequences are SQVTM and ANQGSEA. CDR3 length equals 14 residues. The CDR3 spells CSVVKLTGSYEQYF. CDR3 nucleotides: TGCAGCGTCGTTAAGTTGACAGGTTCCTACGAGCAGTACTTC.

This clonotype was seen a few times. This rearrangement joins TRBV24-1 to TRBJ2-6, with D hard to call. Germline CDR1 is KGHDR and CDR2 is SFDVKD. The CDR3 has 13 residues. Trimming shortened V by 3 bases and J by 3 bases, and 2 bases separated the two germline ends. CDR3 DNA: TGTGCCACCAGTGATGGTGGGGCCAACGTCCTGACTTTC. This encodes CATSDGGANVLTF.

Ten or more counts support this clonotype. The gene calls are TRBV20-1 and TRBJ1-6, with 7 bases matching TRBD1. With 3 bases clipped from V and 14 bases from J, the junction kept 7 bases outside the gene matches. The CDR3 has 12 residues. Germline-derived CDR1 and CDR2 are DFQATT and SNEGSKA (reference sequence). Here the CDR3 reads CSASLTGKSLHF. The CDR3 DNA is TGCAGTGCTAGCCTGACAGGGAAGTCCCTCCACTTT.

The chain couples TRBV9 to TRBJ2-2, with TRBD2 matching over 11 bases. Germline CDR1 and CDR2: SGDLS and YYNGEE. CDR3 length: 16 residues. V shed 3 bases and J 4 bases; nucleotides not matched to a gene: 5. CDR3 in DNA: TGTGCCAGCAGCGCACTAGCGGGAGTCGGCACCGGGGAGCTGTTTTTT. Amino acid sequence: CASSALAGVGTGELFF.

Turning to this clonotype: Given a much more abundant clone one base away, this may be a read error. The chain couples TRBV7-9 to TRBJ1-2, with a tentative D call TRBD1 (5 bases). In germline, CDR1 is SEHNR, CDR2 FQNEAQ (reference sequence). CDR3 length: 12 residues. Trimming took off 2 bases at V and 12 bases at J, with 13 bases between the two ends. This CDR3 reads CASSLPRTSHTF. Here the CDR3 DNA reads TGTGCCAGCAGCTTACCCAGGACATCACACACCTTC.

This clonotype was recorded at least ten times. The rearrangement links TRBV12-3 or TRBV12-4 to TRBJ1-6, with TRBD1 as a possible D gene (6 bases). Trimming took off 3 bases at V and 9 bases at J, with 12 bases between the two ends. The CDR3 sequence is 14 residues long. The CDR3 DNA is TGTGCCAGCAGTTTGGAGGGGGTAGGTTCACCCCTCCACTTT. Translating gives CASSLEGVGSPLHF.

This sequence joins TRBV2 and TRBJ2-7; TRBD2 matches 9 bases. With V trimmed by 1 base and J by 1 base, 8 bases remained unmatched. CDR3 length: 17 residues. Germline assignment: CDR1 SNHLY and CDR2 FYNNEI. CDR3 nucleotides: TGTGCCAGCAGTGAAGAACCTCTAGCGGGGATATCCTACGAGCAGTACTTC. Its protein product is CASSEEPLAGISYEQYF.

The gene calls are TRBV29-1 and TRBJ1-1, with D possibly TRBD1 on 5 matching bases. Germline CDR1 SQVTM, CDR2 ANQGSEA. The CDR3 has 13 amino acids. The V end was cut by 0 bases, the J end by 1 base, with 6 bases between. The CDR3 DNA reads TGCAGCGTTGAAGACGGGGGGAACACTGAAGCTTTCTTT. Protein: CSVEDGGNTEAFF.

There are many counts of this clonotype. The chain combines TRBV4-1 with TRBJ1-6; D is unresolved. Trimming removed 1 base at V and 9 bases at J, with 4 bases between. CDR1 and CDR2 from the germline V gene are MGHRA and YSYEKL. CDR3 length: 12 residues. The CDR3 DNA is TGCGCCAGCAGCCAAGGCCTTTCACCCCTCCACTTT. Protein: CASSQGLSPLHF.

J is TRBJ2-7 and V is TRBV2; TRBD1 aligns across 7 bases. The CDR3 length is 15 residues. The V and J ends lost 6 bases and 5 bases, in that order; junction bases with no gene match: 13. Germline CDR1 reads SNHLY; CDR2 reads FYNNEI. In nucleotides, the CDR3 is TGTGCCAGCAGAGAGACCGGGACAGCCGGGGACGAGCAGTACTTC. It encodes CASRETGTAGDEQYF.

This clonotype came up many times. The V call is TRBV4-2, the J call TRBJ2-2; D remains ambiguous. This CDR3 is 14 amino acids long. V was cut by 1 base and J by 0 bases, with 3 bases left in between. Germline loops: CDR1 LGHNA, CDR2 YNFKEQ. This CDR3 is CASSQGANTGELFF. For the CDR3, the DNA is TGTGCCAGCAGCCAAGGCGCGAACACCGGGGAGCTGTTTTTT.